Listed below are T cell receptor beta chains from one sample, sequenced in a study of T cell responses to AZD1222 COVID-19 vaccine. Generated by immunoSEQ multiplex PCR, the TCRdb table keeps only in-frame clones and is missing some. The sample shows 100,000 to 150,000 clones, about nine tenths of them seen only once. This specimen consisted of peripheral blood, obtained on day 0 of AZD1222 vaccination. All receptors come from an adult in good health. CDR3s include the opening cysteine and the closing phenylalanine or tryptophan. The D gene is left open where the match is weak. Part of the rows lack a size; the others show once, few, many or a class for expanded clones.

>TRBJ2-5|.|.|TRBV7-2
TGTGCCAGCAGCTTTGGAGGGTCCCGCGGGGAGACCCAGTACTTC
CASSFGGSRGETQYF
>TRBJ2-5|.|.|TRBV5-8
TGTGCCAGCAGCTCTCCCGGGGCACAAGAGACCCAGTACTTC
CASSSPGAQETQYF
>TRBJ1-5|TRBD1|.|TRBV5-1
TGCGCCAGCAGCTTGGGGGACGGTGGACAGGAGCCCCAGCATTTT
CASSLGDGGQEPQHF
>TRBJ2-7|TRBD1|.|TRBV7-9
TGTGCCAGCAGCTGGGACAGGGGGTCTTCCTACGAGCAGTACTTC
CASSWDRGSSYEQYF
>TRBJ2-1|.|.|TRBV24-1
TGTGCCACCAGTGATTTGCAGAGAGTTGGGGGGCTCACCTACAATGAGCAGTTCTTC
CATSDLQRVGGLTYNEQFF
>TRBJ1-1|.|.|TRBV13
TGTGCCAGCAGCTTAGGGGGAGGTCCCAACACTGAAGCTTTCTTT
CASSLGGGPNTEAFF
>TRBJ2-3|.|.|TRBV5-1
TGCGCCAGCAGCCTGGGTCAGGGGGGAGATACGCAGTATTTT
CASSLGQGGDTQYF
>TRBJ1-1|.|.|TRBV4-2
TGTGCCAGCAGCCAAGAACACCCGAACACTGAAGCTTTCTTT
CASSQEHPNTEAFF
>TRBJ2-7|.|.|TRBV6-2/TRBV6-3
TGTGCCAGCAGTTACTCGCTCCAGCCCTCCTACGAGCAGTACTTC
CASSYSLQPSYEQYF
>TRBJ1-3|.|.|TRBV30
TGTGCCTGGACTGCGGGTTACGGAACCATCTCTGGAAACACCATATATTTT
CAWTAGYGTISGNTIYF
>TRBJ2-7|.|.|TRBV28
TGTGCCAGCGGCTTCTACGAGCAGTACTTC
CASGFYEQYF
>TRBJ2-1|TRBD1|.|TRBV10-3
TGTGCCATCAGTGAAGACAGGGTTGGCAATGAGCAGTTCTTC
CAISEDRVGNEQFF
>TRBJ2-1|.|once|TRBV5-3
TGTGCCAGAAGCTTGAGTCCCTCTTGCACCGATGAGCAGTTCTTC
CARSLSPSCTDEQFF
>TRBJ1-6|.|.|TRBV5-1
TGCGCCAGCAGCAGAGGACAGAGCTCCTATAATTCACCCCTCCACTTT
CASSRGQSSYNSPLHF
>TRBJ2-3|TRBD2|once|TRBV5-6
TGTGCCAGCAGCATTAGCGGGGAGATGACAGATACGCAGTATTTT
CASSISGEMTDTQYF
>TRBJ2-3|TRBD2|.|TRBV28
TGTGCCAGCAGTCTGCGGACTAGCGGGATGGATACGCAGTATTTT
CASSLRTSGMDTQYF
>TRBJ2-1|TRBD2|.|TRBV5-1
TGCGCCAGCAGCTTTCCCGGGACTAGCGGGAGTCGGGTTCACAATGAGCAGTTCTTC
CASSFPGTSGSRVHNEQFF
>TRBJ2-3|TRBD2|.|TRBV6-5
TGTGCCAGCACCCTAGCGGGAGAGGCAGATACGCAGTATTTT
CASTLAGEADTQYF
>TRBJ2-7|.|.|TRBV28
TGTGCCAGCAGTGCCCCGGGCTCGCAGGGGAGCGAGCAGTACTTC
CASSAPGSQGSEQYF
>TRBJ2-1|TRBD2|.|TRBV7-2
TGTGCCAGCAGCCCCGGGGGGACGCACAATGAGCAGTTCTTC
CASSPGGTHNEQFF
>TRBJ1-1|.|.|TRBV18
TGTGCCAGCTCACCCGAAATACCCAGTACGTCCGGCACTGAAGCTTTCTTT
CASSPEIPSTSGTEAFF
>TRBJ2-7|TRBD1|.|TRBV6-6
TGTGCCAGCAGTGGACAGGTCCCCTCCTACGAGCAGTACTTC
CASSGQVPSYEQYF
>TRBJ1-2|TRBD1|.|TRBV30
TGTGCCTGGAGTTTTGACAGGGCTGGCTACACCTTC
CAWSFDRAGYTF
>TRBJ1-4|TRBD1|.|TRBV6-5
TGTGCCAGCAGTACTACAGGGGGGGGTAATGAAAAACTGTTTTTT
CASSTTGGGNEKLFF
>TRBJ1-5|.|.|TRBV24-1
TGTGCCACCAGTGACCCCGGGAGGGGCAATCAGCCCCAGCATTTT
CATSDPGRGNQPQHF
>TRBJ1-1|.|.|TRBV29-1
TGCAGCGTTGACGGCGGGAACACTGAAGCTTTCTTT
CSVDGGNTEAFF
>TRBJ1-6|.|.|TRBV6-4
TGTGCCAGCAGTGTGGGGGTGACAAATTCACCCCTCCACTTT
CASSVGVTNSPLHF
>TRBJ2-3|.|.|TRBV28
TGTGCCAGCAGTTATGGGGGCACAGATACGCAGTATTTT
CASSYGGTDTQYF
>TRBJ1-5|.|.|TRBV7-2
TGTGCCAGCAGCTTAGGGTCATCCCCTGGTCAGCCCCAGCATTTT
CASSLGSSPGQPQHF
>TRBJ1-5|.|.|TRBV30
TGTGCCTGGAGCGGGGGGGCTACTCAGCATTTT
CAWSGGATQHF
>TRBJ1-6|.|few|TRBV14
TGTGCCAGCAGCCGAGGGCAGGGGATGGCTTCACCCCTCCACTTT
CASSRGQGMASPLHF
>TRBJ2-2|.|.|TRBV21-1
TGTGCCAGCAGCAAGGAGTTCACCGGGGAGCTGTTTTTT
CASSKEFTGELFF
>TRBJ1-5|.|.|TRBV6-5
TGTGCCAGCAGTACCCCCGGGGCCCAGCCCCAGCATTTT
CASSTPGAQPQHF
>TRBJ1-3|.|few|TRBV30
TGTGCCTGGTCAGGGGTCTACTCTGGAAACACCATATATTTT
CAWSGVYSGNTIYF
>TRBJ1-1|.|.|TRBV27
TGTGCCAGCAGCCTTGGGGGTAGTCGGAGGATGAACACTGAAGCTTTCTTT
CASSLGGSRRMNTEAFF
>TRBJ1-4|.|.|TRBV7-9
TGTGCCAGCAGCTTAGACGCCGCTAATGAAAAACTGTTTTTT
CASSLDAANEKLFF
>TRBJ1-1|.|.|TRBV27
TGTGCCAGCAGTTACTGGACGCTGGGGGGTACTACTGAAGCTTTCTTT
CASSYWTLGGTTEAFF
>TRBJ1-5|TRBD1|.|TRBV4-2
TGTGCCAGCAGCCCCGGCGGGGCAGGGGGACAGCCCCAGCATTTT
CASSPGGAGGQPQHF
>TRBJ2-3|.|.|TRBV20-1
TGCAGGGGGGGGGCCTCCGGTACGCAGTATTTT
CRGGASGTQYF
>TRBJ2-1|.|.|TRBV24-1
TGTGCCACCAGTGACTGGGGGTTTTCGGGTGAGCAGTTCTTC
CATSDWGFSGEQFF
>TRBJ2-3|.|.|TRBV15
TGTGCCACCGAGACAGATACGCAGTATTTT
CATETDTQYF
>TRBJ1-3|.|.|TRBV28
TGTGCCAGCTGGCCGGAGGACACCGTCTCTGGAAACACCATATATTTT
CASWPEDTVSGNTIYF
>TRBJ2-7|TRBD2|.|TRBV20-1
TGCAGTGCTAGTAGGGCGGGAGGGGGAGGAGAGCAGTACTTC
CSASRAGGGGEQYF
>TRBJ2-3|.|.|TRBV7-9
TGTGCCAGCAGCCAGCGGAGCACAGATACGCAGTATTTT
CASSQRSTDTQYF
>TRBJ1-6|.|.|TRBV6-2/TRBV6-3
TGTGCCAGCAGTTACTCGGGGCCTAATTCACCCCTCCACTTT
CASSYSGPNSPLHF
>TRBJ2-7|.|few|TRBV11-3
TGTGCCGGACCGGATAACCCCGAGCAGTACTTC
CAGPDNPEQYF
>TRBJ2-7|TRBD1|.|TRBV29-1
TGCAGCGCCAGGGACAGTACATACGAGCAGTACTTC
CSARDSTYEQYF
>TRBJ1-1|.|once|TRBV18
TGTGCCAGCTCACCACTCGAGGAGAACACTGAAGCTTTCTTT
CASSPLEENTEAFF
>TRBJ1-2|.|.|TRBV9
TGTGCCGGCCAATTTGGGAACTATGGCTACACCTTC
CAGQFGNYGYTF
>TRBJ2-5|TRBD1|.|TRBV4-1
TGCGCCAGCAGCCAGACGACAGGGGGCGAGACCCAGTACTTC
CASSQTTGGETQYF
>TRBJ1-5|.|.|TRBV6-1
TGTGCCAGCAGTGAGTGGGCCCGGAGGATTCAGCCCCAGCATTTT
CASSEWARRIQPQHF
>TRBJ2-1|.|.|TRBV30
TGTGCCTGGAGTTTGGACCGTGAGCAGTTCTTC
CAWSLDREQFF
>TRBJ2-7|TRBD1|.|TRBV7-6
TGTGCCAGCAGCTATACCGGGACAGGGCCGTTTGAGCAGTACTTC
CASSYTGTGPFEQYF
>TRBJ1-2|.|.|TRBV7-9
TGTGCCAGCAGCTTGGCTGTTTTTTTAGATGGCTACACCTTC
CASSLAVFLDGYTF
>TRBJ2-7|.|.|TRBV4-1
TGCGCCAGCAGCCAAGGGGGACTTCCACGAAGCTCCTACGAGCAGTACTTC
CASSQGGLPRSSYEQYF
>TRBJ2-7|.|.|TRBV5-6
TGTGCCAGCAGCTCCACAATGAGCTCCTACGAGCAGTACTTC
CASSSTMSSYEQYF
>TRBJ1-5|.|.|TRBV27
TGTGCCAGCAGTCCCATGGGGAGGGTAGGACAGCCCCAGCATTTT
CASSPMGRVGQPQHF